This TCR beta chain originates from a study of shared clonotypes between healthy human individuals. The CDR3 runs 15 residues. Donors were healthy HIV-negative adults without recent acute infections or vaccinations. Clones were sequenced by immunoSEQ multiplex PCR, and TCRdb holds only the in-frame ones, with some missing. The repertoire holds 2 million to 2.5 million clones, approximately 96% seen once, with 0.13% in the top ten. Sequencing was done on a sample of naive CD4+ T cells sorted from blood. As to subset: CD45RA+ positively selected. V is TRBV21-1 and J is TRBJ1-6. TRBV21-1 is assigned pseudogene status. This sequence originates from a man between 18 and 29 years old in good health. CDR3 sequence reads: CASSRVACFESPLHF. The DNA for the CDR3 is TGTGCCAGCAGCAGGGTGGCCTGCTTTGAATCACCCCTCCACTTT.